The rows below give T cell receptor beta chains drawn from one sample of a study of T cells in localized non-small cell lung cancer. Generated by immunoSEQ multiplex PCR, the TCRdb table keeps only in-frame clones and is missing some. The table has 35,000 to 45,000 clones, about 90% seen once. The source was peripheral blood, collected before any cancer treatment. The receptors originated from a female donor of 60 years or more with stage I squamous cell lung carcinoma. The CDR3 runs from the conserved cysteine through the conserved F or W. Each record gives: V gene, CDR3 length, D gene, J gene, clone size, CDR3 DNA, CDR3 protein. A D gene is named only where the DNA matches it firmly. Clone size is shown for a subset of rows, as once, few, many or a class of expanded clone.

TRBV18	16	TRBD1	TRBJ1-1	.	TGTGCCAGCTCACTTCAGGGGGCAGGGGGTAACACTGAAGCTTTCTTT	CASSLQGAGGNTEAFF
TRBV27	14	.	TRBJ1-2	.	TGTGCCAGCAGTTCCCGCAGGGTCAACTATGGCTACACCTTC	CASSSRRVNYGYTF
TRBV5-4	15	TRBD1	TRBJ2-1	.	TGTGCCAGCAGCTCCGGGACAGGCAGGGGCAATGAGCAGTTCTTC	CASSSGTGRGNEQFF
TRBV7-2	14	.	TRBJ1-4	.	TGTGCCAGCAGCTTAGTGGTCGCTAATGAAAAACTGTTTTTT	CASSLVVANEKLFF
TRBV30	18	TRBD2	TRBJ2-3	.	TGTGCCTGGAGTCCGTATCTTGGACTAGCGGGGGAAACAGATACGCAGTATTTT	CAWSPYLGLAGETDTQYF
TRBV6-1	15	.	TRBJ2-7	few	TGTGCCAGCACCCAAGGGGGGACATCCTTCTACGAGCAGTACTTC	CASTQGGTSFYEQYF
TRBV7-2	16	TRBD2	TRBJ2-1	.	TGTGCCAGCAGCTATTCCGGGACTAGCGGGTTCAATGAGCAGTTCTTC	CASSYSGTSGFNEQFF
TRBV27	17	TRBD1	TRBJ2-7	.	TGTGCCAGCAGTTTATCAGCTAGGCCAGGGGGCCGTGGCGAGCAGTACTTC	CASSLSARPGGRGEQYF
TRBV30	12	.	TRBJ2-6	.	TGTGCCTGGAATTCTGGGGCCAACGTCCTGACTTTC	CAWNSGANVLTF
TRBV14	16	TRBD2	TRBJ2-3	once	TGTGCCAGCAGCCAAGTTCGACCCAGCACGGGGGGTACGCAGTATTTT	CASSQVRPSTGGTQYF
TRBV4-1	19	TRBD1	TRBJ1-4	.	TGCGCCAGCAGCCAAGATACCGGGACAGCAGCGGCAACTAATGAAAAACTGTTTTTT	CASSQDTGTAAATNEKLFF
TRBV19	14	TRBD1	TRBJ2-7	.	TGTGCCAGTAGTATTGACAGGGGAACCTACGAGCAGTACTTC	CASSIDRGTYEQYF
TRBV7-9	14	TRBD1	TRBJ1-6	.	TGTGCCAGCAGCTTAAGTACAGGGGACTCACCCCTCCACTTT	CASSLSTGDSPLHF
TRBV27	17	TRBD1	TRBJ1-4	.	TGTGCCAGCAGGCATACAACAGGGGGGGTAACTAATGAAAAACTGTTTTTT	CASRHTTGGVTNEKLFF
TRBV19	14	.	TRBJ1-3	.	TGTGCCAGTAGTATGGGTCCAGGGAGAAACACCATATATTTT	CASSMGPGRNTIYF
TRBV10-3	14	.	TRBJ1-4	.	TGTGCCATCAGTGAGTCGAACAGTATCGAAAAACTGTTTTTT	CAISESNSIEKLFF
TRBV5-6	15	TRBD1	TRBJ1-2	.	TGTGCCAGCAGCCCGGGGAGGGGGCGCAGAGATGGCTACACCTTC	CASSPGRGRRDGYTF
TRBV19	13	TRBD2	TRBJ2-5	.	TGTGCCAGTGGAGCTAGCGGGAGTCAGACCCAGTACTTC	CASGASGSQTQYF
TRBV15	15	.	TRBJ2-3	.	TGTGCCACCAGCCTCGGGGGAGGTCTCCCAGATACGCAGTATTTT	CATSLGGGLPDTQYF
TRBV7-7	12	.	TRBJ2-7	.	TGTGCTAGCAGCTCGCCCGTGGACGAGCAGTACTTC	CASSSPVDEQYF
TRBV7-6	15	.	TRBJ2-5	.	TGTGCCAGCAGCTTAATGACCGCAGGTGGGGAGACCCAGTACTTC	CASSLMTAGGETQYF
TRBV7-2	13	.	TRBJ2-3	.	TGTGCCAGCAGCTTAGGCGTAGTCCGGACGCAGTATTTT	CASSLGVVRTQYF
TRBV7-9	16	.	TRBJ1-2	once	TGTGCCAGCAGCTTAGGAGGATACTCCCTAGACCGCGGCTACACCTTC	CASSLGGYSLDRGYTF
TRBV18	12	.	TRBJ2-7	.	TGTGCCAGCTCACCACCCTCTAGGGAGCAGTACTTC	CASSPPSREQYF
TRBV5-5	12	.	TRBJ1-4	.	TGTGCCAGCAGCTTCCCAGGGGTAAAACTGTTTTTT	CASSFPGVKLFF
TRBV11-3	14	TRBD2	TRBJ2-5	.	TGTGCCAGCAGCTTAGGACTAGCGGGAGAGACCCAGTACTTC	CASSLGLAGETQYF
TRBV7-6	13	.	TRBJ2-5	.	TGTGCCAGCAGCGCACTAGACGTAGAGACCCAGTACTTC	CASSALDVETQYF
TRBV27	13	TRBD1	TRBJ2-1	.	TGTGCCAGCAGGCGACAGGGGGGGAATGAGCAGTTCTTC	CASRRQGGNEQFF
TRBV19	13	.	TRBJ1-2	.	TGTGCCAGTAGTATAGGGCAGCGGTCCGGCTACACCTTC	CASSIGQRSGYTF
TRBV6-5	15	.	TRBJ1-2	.	TGTGCCAGCAGTTACAATGGCAGGGAAGACTTTGGCTACACCTTC	CASSYNGREDFGYTF
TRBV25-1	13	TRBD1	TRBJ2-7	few	TGTGCCAGCAGAGGACAGGCTATCTACGAGCAGTACTTC	CASRGQAIYEQYF
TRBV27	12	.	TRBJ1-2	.	TGTGCCAGCAGTTCGGACAACTATGGCTACACCTTC	CASSSDNYGYTF
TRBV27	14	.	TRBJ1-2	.	TGTGCCAGCAGTTCTGTGACAGGAAAATATGGCTACACCTTC	CASSSVTGKYGYTF
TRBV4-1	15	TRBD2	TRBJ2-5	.	TGCGCCAGCAGCCTCGTGACTAGCGGGGAAGAGACCCAGTACTTC	CASSLVTSGEETQYF
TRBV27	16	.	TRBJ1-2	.	TGTGCCAGCAGTCTTTGGCCACTACGGGTTAACTATGGCTACACCTTC	CASSLWPLRVNYGYTF
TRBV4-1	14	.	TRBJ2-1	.	TGCGCCAGCAGCCAAGGAACTGTATACAATGAGCAGTTCTTC	CASSQGTVYNEQFF
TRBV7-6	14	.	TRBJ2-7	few	TGTGCCAGCAGCTTGCGGGAAAGCTCCTACGAGCAGTACTTC	CASSLRESSYEQYF